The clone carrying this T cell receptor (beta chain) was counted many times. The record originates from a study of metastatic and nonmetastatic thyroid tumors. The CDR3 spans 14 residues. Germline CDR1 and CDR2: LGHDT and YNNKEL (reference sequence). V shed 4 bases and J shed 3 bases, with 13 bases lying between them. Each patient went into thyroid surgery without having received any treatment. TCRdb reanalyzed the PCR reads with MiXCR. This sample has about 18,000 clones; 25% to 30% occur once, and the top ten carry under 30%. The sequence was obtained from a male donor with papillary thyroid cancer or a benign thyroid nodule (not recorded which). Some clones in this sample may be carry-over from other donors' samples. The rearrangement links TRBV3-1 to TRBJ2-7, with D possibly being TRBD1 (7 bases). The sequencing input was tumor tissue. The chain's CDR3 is CASSRGAGGYEQYF. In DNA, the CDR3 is TGTGCCAGCAGCCGGGGGGCAGGGGGCTACGAGCAGTACTTC.